This T cell receptor (beta chain) appears in the sequencing data of a study of CD8 T cells in Susac syndrome. The CDR3 spans 11 residues. V shed 6 bases and J shed 6 bases, with 9 bases lying between them. CDR1 is SNHLY and CDR2 is FYNNEI in the germline V gene. Random hexamers were used to reverse transcribe roughly 0.45 to 1 ug of RNA. TCRdb re-analysed the immunoSEQ multiplex PCR reads in MiXCR, keeping a single row per CDR3 protein. The table includes under 200,000 distinct CDR3 sequences, around 94% detected once. The sample was CD4+ T cells from PBMCs. This TCR derives from a human donor in good health. The rearrangement uses TRBV2 and TRBJ2-7; D is possibly TRBD1 or TRBD2 (5 bases each). The DNA for the CDR3 is TGTGCCAGCAGCGCCGGGACCGAGCAGTACTTC. The encoded protein is CASSAGTEQYF.